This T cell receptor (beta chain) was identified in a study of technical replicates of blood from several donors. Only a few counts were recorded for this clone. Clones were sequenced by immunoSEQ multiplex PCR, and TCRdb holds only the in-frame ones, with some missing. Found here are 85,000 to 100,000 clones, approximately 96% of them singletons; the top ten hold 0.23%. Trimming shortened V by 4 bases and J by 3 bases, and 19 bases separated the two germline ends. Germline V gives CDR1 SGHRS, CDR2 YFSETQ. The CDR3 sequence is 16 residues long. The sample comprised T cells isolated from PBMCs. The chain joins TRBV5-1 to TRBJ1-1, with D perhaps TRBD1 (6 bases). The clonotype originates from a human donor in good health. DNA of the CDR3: TGCGCCAGCAGCATCGGGACGTTAGGGGGATACACTGAAGCTTTCTTT. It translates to CASSIGTLGGYTEAFF.